The next 30 T cell receptor beta chains were all read from a single sample in a study of cytomegalovirus exposure and HLA in healthy donors. Assay used: immunoSEQ multiplex PCR; TCRdb lists only in-frame clones, some missing. The table lists roughly 90,000 clones, 85% of them singletons, with approximately 20% in the top ten. Sequences were obtained from PBMCs. Receptors originate from a man between 18 and 35 years old in good health and CMV-seropositive.

The chain carries TRBV6-5 and TRBJ2-5; tentative D call: TRBD2 (5 bases). The germline CDR1 and CDR2 sequences are MNHEY and SVGAGI. This CDR3 is built from 13 residues. Trimming took 9 bases from V and 3 from J, leaving 14 bases between them. CDR3 amino acids: CASKDLMKETQYF. The CDR3 region has the DNA TGTGCCAGTAAGGACTTGATGAAAGAGACCCAGTACTTC.

This sequence joins TRBV6-1 and TRBJ2-3, with no clear D. The CDR3 is 13 amino acids. V shed 6 bases and J shed 8 bases, with 15 bases lying between them. Germline CDR1 and CDR2: MNHNS and SASEGT. The CDR3 spells CASSRGPPPTQYF. As DNA, the CDR3 is TGTGCCAGCAGCCGCGGCCCCCCCCCTACGCAGTATTTT.

A few counts support this clone. The genes are TRBV19 and TRBJ1-1; D ambiguous. Germline V gives CDR1 LNHDA, CDR2 SQIVND (reference sequence). With 6 bases removed from V and 5 bases from J, the gap between germline ends came to 7 bases. This CDR3 is built from 11 residues. DNA of the CDR3: TGTGCCAGTAGCGGGTGGACTGAAGCTTTCTTT. Protein: CASSGWTEAFF. The full variable domain, completed using reference TRBV19 and TRBJ1-1, is DGGITQSPKYLFRKEGQNVTLSCEQNLNHDAMYWYRQDPGQGLRLIYYSQIVNDFQKGDIAEGYSVSREKKESFPLTVTSAQKNPTAFYLCASSGWTEAFFGQGTRLTVV.

The chain combines TRBV28 with TRBJ1-5; 7 nucleotides agree with TRBD1. Germline V lookup: CDR1 MDHEN, CDR2 SYDVKM. The CDR3 is 13 residues long. The V gene end was trimmed by 5 bases and the J gene end by 11 bases; junction bases not matched to a gene: 9. CDR3 DNA: TGTGCCAGCAGTCCTGACAGGGCGAGATCCCAGCATTTT. Amino acids: CASSPDRARSQHF. The complete variable domain, with remaining parts taken from reference TRBV28 and TRBJ1-5, reads DVKVTQSSRYLVKRTGEKVFLECVQDMDHENMFWYRQDPGLGLRLIYFSYDVKMKEKGDIPEGYSVSREKKERFSLILESASTNQTSMYLCASSPDRARSQHFGDGTRLSIL.

The V call is TRBV7-6, the J call TRBJ2-7; 10 bases agree with TRBD1. The CDR3 has 14 residues. Germline CDR1 and CDR2: SGHVS and FNYEAQ. Trimming cost V 3 bases and J 6 bases; bases outside gene matches: 5. CDR3 amino acids: CASSFGTGEGEQYF. The DNA of the CDR3 is TGTGCCAGCAGCTTTGGGACAGGGGAAGGCGAGCAGTACTTC.

The V call is TRBV5-6, the J call TRBJ2-5; possibly TRBD2 for D (7 bases). This CDR3 has 15 amino acids. V was pared by 0 bases and J by 4 bases, with 13 bases between. Per germline, CDR1 SGHDT and CDR2 YYEEEE. Written as DNA, the CDR3 is TGTGCCAGCAGCTTGGAGGCGGGGGCGGGAGAGACCCAGTACTTC. It is translated as CASSLEAGAGETQYF.

This clone was detected only once. The V call is TRBV19, the J call TRBJ2-6, with TRBD1 matching 8 bases. Germline trimming cut 10 bases from V and 2 bases from J; bases unmatched to any gene: 7. In germline, CDR1 is LNHDA, CDR2 SQIVND (reference sequence). The CDR3 is 15 residues long. CDR3 amino acids: CATSTGEAGANVLTF. In nucleotides, the CDR3 is TGTGCCACCTCGACAGGGGAGGCTGGGGCCAACGTCCTGACTTTC.

The chain carries TRBV15 and TRBJ2-7; possibly TRBD1 for D (6 bases). Per germline, CDR1 LNHNV and CDR2 YYDKDF (reference sequence). This CDR3 has 16 amino acids. With 0 bases removed from V and 4 bases from J, the gap between germline ends came to 16 bases. Here the CDR3 DNA reads TGTGCCACCAGCAGAGATAGGTCCAGGGGAGATTACGAGCAGTACTTC. Amino acid sequence: CATSRDRSRGDYEQYF.

This clone was detected only once. The chain uses TRBV18 and TRBJ2-2; TRBD2 aligns across 8 bases. Trimming cost V 3 bases and J 2 bases; bases outside gene matches: 8. The CDR3 is 17 residues long. Germline V lookup: CDR1 KGHSH, CDR2 LQKENI. The CDR3 is CASSPLPGGPNTGELFF. The CDR3, as DNA: TGTGCCAGCTCACCTCTCCCGGGAGGGCCAAACACCGGGGAGCTGTTTTTT.

This clone showed up just a few times. The chain combines TRBV6-1 with TRBJ2-5, with 9 nucleotides matching TRBD1. This CDR3 contains 15 residues. V lost 4 bases to trimming and J lost 5 bases; unmatched junction nucleotides: 8. CDR1 and CDR2 (germline): MNHNS, SASEGT. In DNA, the CDR3 is TGTGCCAGCAGTGGCCAGACAGGGGGGTCGGAGACCCAGTACTTC. Its translation is CASSGQTGGSETQYF.

The chain employs TRBV5-1 and TRBJ2-1, with TRBD2 matching 8 bases. There are 16 residues in the CDR3. The V gene end was trimmed by 1 base and the J gene end by 0 bases; junction bases not matched to a gene: 3. Looked up from germline, CDR1 is SGHRS and CDR2 is YFSETQ. CDR3 sequence: CASSLTGGASYNEQFF. CDR3 DNA sequence: TGCGCCAGCAGCTTGACGGGGGGGGCCTCCTACAATGAGCAGTTCTTC.

The chain combines TRBV5-1 with TRBJ2-1; TRBD2 matches at 12 bases. The CDR3 covers 14 residues. Trimming removed 1 base from V and 10 bases from J; junction bases left unmatched: 3. Germline CDR1 is SGHRS and CDR2 is YFSETQ. CDR3 in DNA: TGCGCCAGCAGCTTGTGGGGGACTAGCGGGGAGCAGTTCTTC. Protein sequence: CASSLWGTSGEQFF.

The chain carries TRBV7-9 and TRBJ1-2, with D unclear. The CDR3 is 15 amino acids. Per the germline V gene, CDR1 is SEHNR and CDR2 is FQNEAQ (reference sequence). With 3 bases removed from V and 2 bases from J, the gap between germline ends came to 13 bases. CDR3 nucleotide sequence: TGTGCCAGCAGCTTCGTCGGGTCCGAGAACTATGGCTACACCTTC. Its translation: CASSFVGSENYGYTF.

V is TRBV27 and J is TRBJ1-5; tentative D call: TRBD1 (6 bases). The CDR3 loop spans 13 amino acids. The V gene's germline CDR1 is MNHEY and CDR2 SMNVEV (reference sequence). V gave up 5 bases and J gave up 5 bases, with 10 bases separating them. The CDR3, as DNA: TGTGCCAGCAGTATACAGGGTGATCAGCCCCAGCATTTT. Its protein is CASSIQGDQPQHF.

The rearrangement links TRBV28 to TRBJ2-1, with TRBD2 matching 8 bases. The length of the CDR3 is 15 residues. The ends lost 8 bases at V and 4 bases at J; junction bases unmatched: 10. Germline V gives CDR1 MDHEN, CDR2 SYDVKM. The CDR3 protein is CASGSAGEDYNEQFF. The CDR3 region has the DNA TGTGCCAGCGGGTCAGCGGGAGAGGATTACAATGAGCAGTTCTTC.

The chain carries TRBV5-6 and TRBJ2-5; D may be TRBD2 (6 bases). There are 13 residues in the CDR3. The germline CDR1 and CDR2 sequences are SGHDT and YYEEEE. Trimming took 2 bases from V and 4 from J, leaving 9 bases between them. CDR3 DNA sequence: TGTGCCAGCAGCTTCGGGGGAGGAGAGACCCAGTACTTC. Protein: CASSFGGGETQYF.

The chain carries TRBV27 and TRBJ2-5, with 7 bases matching TRBD1. Germline V CDR1 and CDR2: MNHEY, SMNVEV (reference sequence). The junction had 2 bases not matched to a gene; V was cut back by 5 bases and J by 5 bases. The CDR3 loop spans 12 amino acids. CDR3 coding DNA: TGTGCCAGCAGTAAAGGGGGCGAGACCCAGTACTTC. This codes for CASSKGGETQYF.

This chain connects TRBV10-2 to TRBJ2-7, with 11 bases fitting TRBD2. The CDR3 extends over 16 amino acids. The V gene's germline CDR1 is WSHSY and CDR2 SAAADI. V dropped 3 bases and J dropped 5; count of bases not matched to a gene: 9. In DNA form, the CDR3 reads TGCGCCAGCAGTGAAACGGGACTAGCGGCTTGGAACGAGCAGTACTTC. This translates into CASSETGLAAWNEQYF.

The J gene is TRBJ1-4, the V gene TRBV4-1, with unresolved D. The CDR3 contains 14 residues. Trimming removed 5 bases from V and 3 bases from J, with 10 bases in between. Germline CDR1 is MGHRA and CDR2 is YSYEKL. The CDR3 loop reads CASSTRWPNEKLFF. In DNA, the CDR3 is TGCGCCAGCAGCACCAGGTGGCCTAATGAAAAACTGTTTTTT.

This chain uses TRBV5-5 with TRBJ2-2; 12 bases are a match to TRBD1. V dropped 1 base and J dropped 6; count of bases not matched to a gene: 4. The CDR3 length is 16 residues. The germline CDR1 and CDR2 sequences are SGHKS and YYEKEE (reference sequence). Here the CDR3 reads CASSLWGTGGSGELFF. CDR3 nucleotides: TGTGCCAGCAGCTTGTGGGGGACAGGGGGCTCCGGGGAGCTGTTTTTT.

CDR3 in amino acids: CASSRGGASPVYEQYF. CDR3 in DNA: TGTGCCAGCAGTCGGGGAGGGGCTTCCCCGGTCTACGAGCAGTACTTC. This chain joins TRBV2 and TRBJ2-7; TRBD2 agrees at 7 bases. CDR1 is SNHLY, CDR2 FYNNEI, per germline. Germline trimming cut 5 bases from V and 3 bases from J; bases unmatched to any gene: 13. The CDR3 has 16 residues. The full variable domain, completed using reference TRBV2 and TRBJ2-7, is EPEVTQTPSHQVTQMGQEVILRCVPISNHLYFYWYRQILGQKVEFLVSFYNNEISEKSEIFDDQFSVERPDGSNFTLKIRSTKLEDSAMYFCASSRGGASPVYEQYFGPGTRLTVT.

The chain joins TRBV5-5 to TRBJ2-7; D is perhaps TRBD2 (5 bases). CDR3 length: 13 residues. V lost 0 bases and J 3 bases, leaving 7 bases between the germline ends. CDR1 SGHKS and CDR2 YYEKEE come from the germline V gene (reference sequence). The CDR3, as DNA: TGTGCCAGCAGCTTGGCGAGGGACTACGAGCAGTACTTC. As protein: CASSLARDYEQYF.

The chain joins TRBV11-2 to TRBJ1-2, with D possibly being TRBD1 (6 bases). Germline V gives CDR1 SGHAT, CDR2 FQNNGV. The CDR3 is 13 residues long. The germline V and J ends were trimmed by 5 bases and 3 bases, with 10 bases remaining between them. CDR3 DNA: TGTGCCAGCAGCGGGGACACCTACTATGGCTACACCTTC. This translates into CASSGDTYYGYTF. The entire variable domain, with the rest obtained from reference TRBV11-2 and TRBJ1-2, is as follows: EAGVAQSPRYKIIEKRQSVAFWCNPISGHATLYWYQQILGQGPKLLIQFQNNGVVDDSQLPKDRFSAERLKGVDSTLKIQPAKLEDSAVYLCASSGDTYYGYTFGSGTRLTVV.

This clone has just one count. The genes are TRBV28 and TRBJ2-7; no definite D call. The CDR3 is made up of 12 amino acids. Germline values: CDR1 MDHEN, CDR2 SYDVKM. V lost 6 bases and J 6 bases, leaving 12 bases between the germline ends. In DNA form, the CDR3 reads TGTGCCAGCAGCAAAGACCTAGGCGAGCAGTACTTC. Protein product: CASSKDLGEQYF.

The chain employs TRBV7-8 and TRBJ2-7, with 10 bases aligning to TRBD1. The germline CDR1 and CDR2 sequences are SGHVS and FQNEAQ. J was trimmed by 0 bases and V by 1 base; bases with no gene match: 9. The CDR3 spans 18 residues. CDR3 sequence (DNA): TGTGCCAGCAGCTTAGACGGGACAGGGGACCTATTCTCCTACGAGCAGTACGTC. Translated, it gives CASSLDGTGDLFSYEQYV.

V usage is TRBV5-1 and J usage is TRBJ2-5; D possibly corresponds to TRBD2 (5 bases). V shed 1 base and J shed 2 bases, with 6 bases lying between them. This CDR3 has 13 residues. Germline V lookup: CDR1 SGHRS, CDR2 YFSETQ. CDR3 protein: CASSLRGQETQYF. In nucleotides, the CDR3 is TGCGCCAGCAGCTTGCGCGGGCAAGAGACCCAGTACTTC.

This clone showed up just once. This chain links TRBV28 with TRBJ2-2; possible D gene TRBD2, 5 bases. Trimming pared 6 bases from V and 5 bases from J, leaving 13 bases between. The germline V gene has CDR1 MDHEN and CDR2 SYDVKM. The CDR3 sequence is 14 residues long. The CDR3 DNA is TGTGCCAGCAGCTTTACCGGGGTAACCGGGGAGCTGTTTTTT. Translating gives CASSFTGVTGELFF.

This chain connects TRBV30 to TRBJ2-7, with 11 bases identical to TRBD1. Trimming at V came to 5 bases and at J to 3 bases, leaving 12 bases not matched to a gene. Germline lookup yields CDR1 GTSNPN and CDR2 SVGIG (reference sequence). There are 16 residues in the CDR3. CDR3: CAWGERDRGNYYEQYF. CDR3 coding DNA: TGTGCCTGGGGTGAAAGGGACAGGGGGAATTACTACGAGCAGTACTTC.

This chain joins TRBV6-1 and TRBJ2-7, with D perhaps TRBD2 (5 bases). The CDR3 is 14 amino acids. CDR1 is MNHNS, CDR2 SASEGT, per germline. The V and J ends lost 6 bases and 2 bases respectively, with 14 bases between them. CDR3: CASSRNTGAYEQYF. The DNA of the CDR3 is TGTGCCAGCAGCAGAAATACCGGGGCCTACGAGCAGTACTTC.

The gene calls are TRBV7-8 and TRBJ2-5; 7 nucleotides align to TRBD1. The CDR3 is 13 amino acids. V was pared by 5 bases and J by 5 bases, with 5 bases of the junction left unmatched. Germline V lookup: CDR1 SGHVS, CDR2 FQNEAQ. The CDR3 here is CASSPDRVETQYF. The DNA of the CDR3 is TGTGCCAGCAGCCCTGACAGGGTTGAGACCCAGTACTTC. Using reference TRBV7-8 and TRBJ2-5 for the parts outside the CDR3, the full variable domain is GAGVSQSPRYKVAKRGQDVALRCDPISGHVSLFWYQQALGQGPEFLTYFQNEAQLDKSGLPSDRFFAERPEGSVSTLKIQRTQQEDSAVYLCASSPDRVETQYFGPGTRLLVL.